This TCR beta chain emerged from a study of T cell clonotyping in hematopoietic cell transplantation. Overall study: Cytoreduction preceded collection of pretransplant recipient samples. Points from the study as a whole: After transplant, recipient diversity fell while pathologically expanded clonotypes grew through day 180.

To note about this clone: What it binds is unknown.

Germline CDR1 GTSNPN, CDR2 SVGIG (reference sequence). Between the trimmed V and J ends, which lost 1 base and 5 bases, there was a span of 9 bases. The CDR3 is 14 amino acids. TCRdb's copy holds only in-frame clones and misses some; the assay was immunoSEQ multiplex PCR. The sample contains over 10,000 clones, roughly 84% of which appear only once. Indicated time point: recipient sample about 28 days before transplant, after cytoreduction. The TCR was taken from a man in his sixties with acute myeloid leukemia. Some clones in this sample may be carry-over from other donors' samples. This sample comprised peripheral blood mononuclear cells, obtained before stem cell transplant. This chain links TRBV30 with TRBJ1-6; TRBD1 might be the D (6 bases). CDR3 region: CAWSADRHNSPLHF. In DNA, the CDR3 is TGTGCCTGGAGTGCCGACAGGCATAATTCACCCCTCCACTTT.